The 13 T cell receptor beta chains listed next were all sequenced from one sample in a study of CD8 T cells in ankylosing spondylitis. TCRdb reanalysed the 5' RACE reads using MiXCR and keeps one entry per CDR3 protein. The sample contains 150,000 to 200,000 distinct CDR3 sequences, around 9.6% of which appear only once. Sequencing was performed on blood, either unsorted or a sorted T cell fraction (not recorded which). These receptors came from a female donor with ankylosing spondylitis or in good health (not recorded which).

This clonotype was seen ten or more times. The rearrangement uses TRBV6-1 and TRBJ1-5; 8 positions match TRBD1. CDR3 length: 13 residues. Germline CDR1 MNHNS, CDR2 SASEGT. V gave up 6 bases and J gave up 6 bases; unmatched junction bases: 4. The CDR3 sequence: CASRGRGLQPQHF. DNA for the CDR3: TGTGCCAGCAGGGGCAGGGGGCTTCAGCCCCAGCATTTT.

In this sample, this clonotype turned up a few times. V usage is TRBV4-1 and J usage is TRBJ2-7; no definite D call. V lost 1 base and J 4 bases, leaving 11 bases between the germline ends. The germline V gene has CDR1 MGHRA and CDR2 YSYEKL. The CDR3 extends over 14 amino acids. The CDR3 here is CASSQVATSYEQYF. The CDR3 region has the DNA TGCGCCAGCAGCCAAGTCGCTACCTCTTACGAGCAGTACTTC.

The CDR3 region is CASSLSPLGNPSGANVLTF. The CDR3, as DNA: TGTGCCAGCAGCCTCTCCCCCCTAGGGAACCCCTCTGGGGCCAACGTCCTGACTTTC. The chain couples TRBV11-1 to TRBJ2-6; no clear D gene. Trimming took off 5 bases at V and 0 bases at J, with 20 bases between the two ends. There are 19 residues in the CDR3. Germline V gene lookup returns CDR1 SGHAT and CDR2 FQDESV (reference sequence).

This clonotype turned up a few times. V gene TRBV7-9 combines with J gene TRBJ2-7, with 10 bases aligning to TRBD1. This CDR3 has 16 residues. The germline V gene has CDR1 SEHNR and CDR2 FQNEAQ (reference sequence). J lost 2 bases, V lost 4 bases, and 8 bases had no gene match. CDR3 amino acids: CASSSFDRGPTYEQYF. The DNA for the CDR3 is TGTGCCAGCAGCTCCTTTGACAGGGGGCCAACCTACGAGCAGTACTTC.

This chain joins TRBV19 and TRBJ2-1, with 8 bases identical to TRBD2. CDR3 length equals 15 residues. The V and J ends lost 6 bases and 8 bases, in that order; junction bases with no gene match: 12. CDR1 is LNHDA and CDR2 is SQIVND in the germline V gene (reference sequence). In nucleotides, the CDR3 is TGTGCCAGTAGAATCGGATGGCGGGAGGTTGATGAGCAGTTCTTC. It encodes CASRIGWREVDEQFF.

A remark on this clonotype: At one boundary the junction diverges from the germline segment, which might be a read error. The chain has TRBV9 and TRBJ2-1; D is perhaps TRBD2 (5 bases). Germline CDR1 reads SGDLS; CDR2 reads YYNGEE. The CDR3 loop spans 16 amino acids. CDR3 in DNA: TGTGCCAGCAGCGTAGATCCGGGGTACACCTACAATGATCAGTTCTTC. Translated, it gives CASSVDPGYTYNDQFF.

The chain links TRBV24-1 to TRBJ1-1; a weak D match, TRBD1 (6 bases). Per germline, CDR1 KGHDR and CDR2 SFDVKD. The V end lost 12 bases, the J end lost 4 bases, and 14 bases lay between the germline ends. The CDR3 is made up of 12 amino acids. This CDR3 is CAAQGRSTEAFF. CDR3 in DNA: TGTGCCGCACAGGGTCGGAGCACTGAAGCTTTCTTT.

The table lists this clonotype with a few counts. A junction end diverges from the germline sequence, so it may reflect a read error. This rearrangement joins TRBV12-3 or TRBV12-4 to TRBJ2-7; maybe TRBD2 (7 bases). This CDR3 contains 14 residues. The CDR3 is CASSLGRGGYEQHF. The CDR3, as DNA: TGTGCCAGCAGTTTAGGAAGGGGGGGCTACGAGCAGCACTTC.

This chain links TRBV30 with TRBJ2-7; D gene unclear. Germline lookup yields CDR1 GTSNPN and CDR2 SVGIG (reference sequence). The ends were cut back, 2 bases at V and 1 base at J, with 6 bases in the middle. The CDR3 length is 12 residues. The DNA of the CDR3 is TGTGCCTGGAGTACAGTGTCCTACGAGCAGTACTTC. It translates to CAWSTVSYEQYF.

This clonotype was counted at least ten times. The V and J genes are TRBV4-3 and TRBJ2-7; D is undetermined. The germline CDR1 and CDR2 sequences are LGHNA and YSLEER. The CDR3 totals 16 residues. V dropped 0 bases and J dropped 0 bases, with 12 bases sitting between them. The CDR3 loop reads CASSQERQFISYEQYF. CDR3 DNA: TGCGCCAGCAGCCAAGAAAGGCAGTTTATCTCCTACGAGCAGTACTTC.

As for this clonotype: This may be a read error, as it is one base from a much larger clone. The CDR3 region has the DNA TGTGCCAGCAGTTTTGGGGCCTATGGCTACACCTTC. Translated, it gives CASSFGAYGYTF. The chain has TRBV12-3 or TRBV12-4 and TRBJ1-2, with D possibly being TRBD1 (5 bases). V lost 3 bases and J 4 bases, leaving 6 bases between the germline ends. The CDR3 spans 12 residues.

The rearrangement uses TRBV20-1 and TRBJ2-5; 8 positions agree with TRBD2. J gave up 5 bases and V 6 bases, and 14 bases lay outside the gene matches. Germline V gene data show CDR1 as DFQATT and CDR2 as SNEGSKA (reference sequence). This CDR3 has 15 amino acids. The CDR3 sequence: CSARHEREWEETQYF. In DNA, the CDR3 is TGCAGTGCCCGGCACGAGCGGGAGTGGGAGGAGACCCAGTACTTC.

This clonotype was recorded at least ten times. The V and J genes are TRBV7-9 and TRBJ1-3, with D tentatively TRBD1 (5 bases). Germline CDR1 SEHNR, CDR2 FQNEAQ (reference sequence). V lost 5 bases, J lost 4 bases, and 12 bases lay in between. The CDR3 runs 14 residues. In DNA, the CDR3 is TGTGCCAGCAGCCCCAGGGAATCCGGAAACACCATATATTTT. This codes for CASSPRESGNTIYF.